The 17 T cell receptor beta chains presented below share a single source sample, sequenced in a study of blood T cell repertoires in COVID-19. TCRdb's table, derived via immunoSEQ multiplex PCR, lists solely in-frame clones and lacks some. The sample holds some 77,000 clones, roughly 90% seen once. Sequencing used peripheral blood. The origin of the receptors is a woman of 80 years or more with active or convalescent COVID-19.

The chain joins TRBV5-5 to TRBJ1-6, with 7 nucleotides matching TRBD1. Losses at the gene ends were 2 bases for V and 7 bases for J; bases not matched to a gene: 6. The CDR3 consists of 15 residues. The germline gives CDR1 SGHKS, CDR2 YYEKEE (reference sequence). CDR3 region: CASSFGQELNSPLHF. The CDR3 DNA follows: TGTGCCAGCAGCTTTGGACAGGAGCTAAATTCACCCCTCCACTTT. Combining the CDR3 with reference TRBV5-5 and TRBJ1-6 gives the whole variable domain DAGVTQSPTHLIKTRGQQVTLRCSPISGHKSVSWYQQVLGQGPQFIFQYYEKEERGRGNFPDRFSARQFPNYSSELNVNALLLGDSALYLCASSFGQELNSPLHFGNGTRLTVT.

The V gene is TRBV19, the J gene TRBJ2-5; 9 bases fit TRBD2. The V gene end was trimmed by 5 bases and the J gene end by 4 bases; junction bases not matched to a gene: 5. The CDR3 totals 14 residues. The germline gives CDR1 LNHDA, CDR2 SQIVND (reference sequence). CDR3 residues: CASSLGTSPETQYF. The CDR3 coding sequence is TGTGCCAGTAGTCTCGGGACTAGCCCAGAGACCCAGTACTTC.

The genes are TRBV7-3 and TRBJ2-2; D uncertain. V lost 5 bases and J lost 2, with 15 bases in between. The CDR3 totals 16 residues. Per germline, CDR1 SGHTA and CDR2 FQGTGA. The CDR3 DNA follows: TGTGCCAGCAGCCCGGTAGGAGTAGTAAACACCGGGGAGCTGTTTTTT. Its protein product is CASSPVGVVNTGELFF.

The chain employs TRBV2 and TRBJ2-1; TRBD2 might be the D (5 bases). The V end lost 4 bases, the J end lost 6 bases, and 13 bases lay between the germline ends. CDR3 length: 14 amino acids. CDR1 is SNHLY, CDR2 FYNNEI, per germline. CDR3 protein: CASSATGIGNEQFF. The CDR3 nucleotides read TGTGCCAGCAGTGCAACCGGGATCGGCAATGAGCAGTTCTTC.

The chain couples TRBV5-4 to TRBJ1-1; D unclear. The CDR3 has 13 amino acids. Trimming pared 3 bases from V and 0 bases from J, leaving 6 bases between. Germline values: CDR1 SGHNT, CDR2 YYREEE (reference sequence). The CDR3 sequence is CASSWRMNTEAFF. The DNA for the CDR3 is TGTGCCAGCAGCTGGAGGATGAACACTGAAGCTTTCTTT. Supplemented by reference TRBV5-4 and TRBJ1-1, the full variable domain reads ETGVTQSPTHLIKTRGQQVTLRCSSQSGHNTVSWYQQALGQGPQFIFQYYREEENGRGNFPPRFSGLQFPNYSSELNVNALELDDSALYLCASSWRMNTEAFFGQGTRLTVV.

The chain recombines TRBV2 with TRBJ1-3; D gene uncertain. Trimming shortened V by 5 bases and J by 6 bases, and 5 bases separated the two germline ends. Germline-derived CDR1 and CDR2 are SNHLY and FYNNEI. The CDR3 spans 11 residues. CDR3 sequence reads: CASSQINTIYF. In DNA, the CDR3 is TGTGCCAGCAGTCAAATAAACACCATATATTTT.

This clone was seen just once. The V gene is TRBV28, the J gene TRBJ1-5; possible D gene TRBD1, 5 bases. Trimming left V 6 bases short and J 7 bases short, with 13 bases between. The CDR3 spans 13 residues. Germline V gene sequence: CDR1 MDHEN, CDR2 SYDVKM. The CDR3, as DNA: TGTGCCAGCAGACTCAAACGGGGGCAGCCCCAGCATTTT. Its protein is CASRLKRGQPQHF.

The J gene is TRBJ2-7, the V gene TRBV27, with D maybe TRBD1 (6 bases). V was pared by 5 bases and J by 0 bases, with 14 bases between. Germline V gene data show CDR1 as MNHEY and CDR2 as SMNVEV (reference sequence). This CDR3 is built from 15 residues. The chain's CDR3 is CASSVRGQSSYEQYF. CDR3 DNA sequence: TGTGCCAGCAGTGTACGTGGACAGAGCTCCTACGAGCAGTACTTC.

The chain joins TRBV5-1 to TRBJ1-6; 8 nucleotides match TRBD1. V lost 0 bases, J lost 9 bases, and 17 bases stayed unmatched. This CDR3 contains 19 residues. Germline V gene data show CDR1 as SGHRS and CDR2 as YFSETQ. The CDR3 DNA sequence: TGCGCCAGCAGCTTGGATGGGCCAGGGGGCCACAACAACGGTTCACCCCTCCACTTT. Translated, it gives CASSLDGPGGHNNGSPLHF. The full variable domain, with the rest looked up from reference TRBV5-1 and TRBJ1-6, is KAGVTQTPRYLIKTRGQQVTLSCSPISGHRSVSWYQQTPGQGLQFLFEYFSETQRNKGNFPGRFSGRQFSNSRSEMNVSTLELGDSALYLCASSLDGPGGHNNGSPLHFGNGTRLTVT.

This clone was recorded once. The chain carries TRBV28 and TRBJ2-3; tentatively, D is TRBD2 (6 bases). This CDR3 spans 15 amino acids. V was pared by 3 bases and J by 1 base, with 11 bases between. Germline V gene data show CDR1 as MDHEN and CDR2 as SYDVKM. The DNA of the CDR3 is TGTGCCAGCAGTTTGCCAGCGGGTGGCACAGATACGCAGTATTTT. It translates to CASSLPAGGTDTQYF.

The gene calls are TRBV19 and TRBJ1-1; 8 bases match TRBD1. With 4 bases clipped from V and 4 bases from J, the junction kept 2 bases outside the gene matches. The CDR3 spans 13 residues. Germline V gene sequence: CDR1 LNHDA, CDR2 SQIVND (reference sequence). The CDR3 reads CASSKDRVTEAFF. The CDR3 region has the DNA TGTGCCAGTAGTAAGGACAGGGTCACTGAAGCTTTCTTT.

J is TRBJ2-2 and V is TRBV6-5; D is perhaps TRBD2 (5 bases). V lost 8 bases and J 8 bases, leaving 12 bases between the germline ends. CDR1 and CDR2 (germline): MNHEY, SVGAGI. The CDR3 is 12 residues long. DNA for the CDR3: TGTGCCAGCGGGAGACCCTTGGGGGAGCTGTTTTTT. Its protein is CASGRPLGELFF.

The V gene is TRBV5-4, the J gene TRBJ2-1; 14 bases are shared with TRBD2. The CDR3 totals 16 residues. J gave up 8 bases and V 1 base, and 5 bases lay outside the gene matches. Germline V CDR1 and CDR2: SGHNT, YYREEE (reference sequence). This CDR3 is CASSLPGTSGRDEQFF. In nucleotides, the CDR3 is TGTGCCAGCAGCTTGCCGGGGACTAGCGGGAGAGATGAGCAGTTCTTC.

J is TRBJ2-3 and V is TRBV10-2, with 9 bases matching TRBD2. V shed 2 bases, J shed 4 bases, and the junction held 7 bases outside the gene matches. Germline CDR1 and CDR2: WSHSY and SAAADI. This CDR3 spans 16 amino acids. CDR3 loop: CASSEVGGRAPDTQYF. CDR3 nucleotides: TGCGCCAGCAGTGAGGTGGGCGGGAGGGCTCCAGATACGCAGTATTTT.

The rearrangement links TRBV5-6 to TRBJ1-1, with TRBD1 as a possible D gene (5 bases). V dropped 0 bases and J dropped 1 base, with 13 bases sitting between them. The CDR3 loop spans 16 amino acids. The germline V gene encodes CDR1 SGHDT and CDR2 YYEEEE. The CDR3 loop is CASSLGLRGPNTEAFF. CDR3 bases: TGTGCCAGCAGCTTGGGTTTGCGGGGCCCGAACACTGAAGCTTTCTTT.

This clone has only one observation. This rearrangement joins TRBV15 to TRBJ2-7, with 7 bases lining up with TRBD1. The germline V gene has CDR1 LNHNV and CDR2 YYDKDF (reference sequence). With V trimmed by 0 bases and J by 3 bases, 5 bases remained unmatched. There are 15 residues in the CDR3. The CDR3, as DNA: TGTGCCACCAGCAGAGATCAGGGGGTACTCTACGAGCAGTACTTC. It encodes CATSRDQGVLYEQYF.

The CDR3 DNA follows: TGTGCCAGCAGCTTGATAGCGGGAGTGAGGGAGACCCAGTACTTC. As protein: CASSLIAGVRETQYF. The V call is TRBV7-2, the J call TRBJ2-5, with 9 nucleotides matching TRBD2. With 3 bases clipped from V and 5 bases from J, the junction kept 7 bases outside the gene matches. The CDR3 loop spans 15 amino acids. The germline V gene encodes CDR1 SGHTA and CDR2 FQGNSA.